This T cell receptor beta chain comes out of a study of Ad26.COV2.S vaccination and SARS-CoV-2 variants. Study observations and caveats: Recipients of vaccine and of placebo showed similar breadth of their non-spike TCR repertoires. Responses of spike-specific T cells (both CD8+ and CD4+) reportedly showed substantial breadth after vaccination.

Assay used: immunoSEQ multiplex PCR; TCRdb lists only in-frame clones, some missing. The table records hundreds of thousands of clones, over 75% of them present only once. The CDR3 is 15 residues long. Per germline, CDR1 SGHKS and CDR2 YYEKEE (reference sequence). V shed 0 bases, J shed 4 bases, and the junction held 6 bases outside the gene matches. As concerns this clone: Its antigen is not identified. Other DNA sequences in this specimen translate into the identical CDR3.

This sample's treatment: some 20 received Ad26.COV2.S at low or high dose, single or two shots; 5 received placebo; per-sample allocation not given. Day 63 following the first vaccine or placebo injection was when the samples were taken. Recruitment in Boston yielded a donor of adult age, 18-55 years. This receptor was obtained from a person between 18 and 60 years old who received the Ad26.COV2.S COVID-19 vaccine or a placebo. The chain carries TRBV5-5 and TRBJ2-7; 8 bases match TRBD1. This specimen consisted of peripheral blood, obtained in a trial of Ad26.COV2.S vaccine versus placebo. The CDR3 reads CASSLVRGRQYEQYF. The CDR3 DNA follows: TGTGCCAGCAGCTTGGTCAGGGGGCGACAGTACGAGCAGTACTTC.